The TCR beta chain described here comes from a study of T cell responses to AZD1222 COVID-19 vaccine. Regarding the study as a whole: Spike-specific TCR repertoires showed rising breadth and depth after two AZD1222 doses. With dominance at 160-218 and 743-854, vaccine-associated CD4 TCRs spanned spike. Among AZD1222 vaccinees, only six were seropositive at baseline.

On this clone: Its antigen is not identified.

With 4 bases removed from V and 10 bases from J, the gap between germline ends came to 6 bases. The CDR3 runs to 9 residues. CDR1 SQVTM and CDR2 ANQGSEA come from the germline V gene. This table comes from immunoSEQ multiplex PCR, and its TCRdb copy is limited to in-frame clones, with some not included. This sample carries 120,000 or so clones, 75% to 90% of them seen once, and the ten largest clones take 11%. The sample here was peripheral blood, taken on day 0 of MenACWY control vaccination. V is TRBV29-1 and J is TRBJ2-3; no clear D gene. The TCR originated in an adult in good health. CDR3 amino acids: CSVAVPQYF. CDR3 bases: TGCAGCGTTGCAGTGCCGCAGTATTTT.